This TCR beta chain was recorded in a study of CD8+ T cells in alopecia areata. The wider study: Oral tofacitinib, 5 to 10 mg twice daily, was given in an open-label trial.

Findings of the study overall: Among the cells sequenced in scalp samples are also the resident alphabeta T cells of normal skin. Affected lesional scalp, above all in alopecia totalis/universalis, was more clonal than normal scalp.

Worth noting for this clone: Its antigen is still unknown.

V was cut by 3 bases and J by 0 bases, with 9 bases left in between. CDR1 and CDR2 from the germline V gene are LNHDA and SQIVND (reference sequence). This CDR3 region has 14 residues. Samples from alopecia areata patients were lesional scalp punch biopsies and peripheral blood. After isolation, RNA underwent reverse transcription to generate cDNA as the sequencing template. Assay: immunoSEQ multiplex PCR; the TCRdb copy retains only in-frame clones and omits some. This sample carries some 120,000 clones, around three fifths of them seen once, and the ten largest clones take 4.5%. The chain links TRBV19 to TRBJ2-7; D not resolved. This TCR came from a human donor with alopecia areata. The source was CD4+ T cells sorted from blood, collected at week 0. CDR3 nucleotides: TGTGCCAGTAGTATTAGTCTATACTCCTACGAGCAGTACTTC. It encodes CASSISLYSYEQYF. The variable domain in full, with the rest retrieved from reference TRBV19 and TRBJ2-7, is DGGITQSPKYLFRKEGQNVTLSCEQNLNHDAMYWYRQDPGQGLRLIYYSQIVNDFQKGDIAEGYSVSREKKESFPLTVTSAQKNPTAFYLCASSISLYSYEQYFGPGTRLTVT.